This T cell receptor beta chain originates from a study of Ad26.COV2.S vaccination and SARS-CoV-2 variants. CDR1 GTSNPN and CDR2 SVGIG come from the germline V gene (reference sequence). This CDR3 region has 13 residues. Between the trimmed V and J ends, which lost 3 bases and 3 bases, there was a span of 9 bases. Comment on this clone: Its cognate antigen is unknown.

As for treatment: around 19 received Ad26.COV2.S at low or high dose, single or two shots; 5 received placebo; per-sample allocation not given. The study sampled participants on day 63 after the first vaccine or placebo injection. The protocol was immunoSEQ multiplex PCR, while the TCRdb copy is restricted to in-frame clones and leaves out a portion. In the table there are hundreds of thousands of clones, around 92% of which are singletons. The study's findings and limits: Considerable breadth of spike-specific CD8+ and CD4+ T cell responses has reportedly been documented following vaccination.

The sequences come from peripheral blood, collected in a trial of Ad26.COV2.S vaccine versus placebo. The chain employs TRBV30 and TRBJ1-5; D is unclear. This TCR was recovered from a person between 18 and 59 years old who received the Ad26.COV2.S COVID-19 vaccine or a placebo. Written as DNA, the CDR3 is TGTGCCTGGAGCCTTAGTTCCAATCAGCCCCAGCATTTT. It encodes CAWSLSSNQPQHF.